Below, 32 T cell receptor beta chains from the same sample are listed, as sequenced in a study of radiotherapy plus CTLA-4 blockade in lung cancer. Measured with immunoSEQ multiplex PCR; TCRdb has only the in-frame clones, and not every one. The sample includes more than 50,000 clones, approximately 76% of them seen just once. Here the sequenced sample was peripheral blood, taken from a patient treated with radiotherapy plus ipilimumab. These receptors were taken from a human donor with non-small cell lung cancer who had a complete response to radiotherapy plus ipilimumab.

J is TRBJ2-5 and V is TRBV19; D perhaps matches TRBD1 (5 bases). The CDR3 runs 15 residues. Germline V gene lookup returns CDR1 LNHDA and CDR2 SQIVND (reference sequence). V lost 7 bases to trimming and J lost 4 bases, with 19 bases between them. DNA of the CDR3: TGTGCCAGTACCCCTCGCGTAGGGGCGAGAGAGACCCAGTACTTC. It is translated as CASTPRVGARETQYF.

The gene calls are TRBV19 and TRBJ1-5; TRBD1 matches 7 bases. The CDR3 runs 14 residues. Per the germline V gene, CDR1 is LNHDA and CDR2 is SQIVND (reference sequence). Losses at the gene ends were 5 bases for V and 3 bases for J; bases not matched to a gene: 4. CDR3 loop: CASSLDRANQPQHF. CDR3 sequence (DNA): TGTGCCAGTAGTCTCGACAGGGCCAATCAGCCCCAGCATTTT.

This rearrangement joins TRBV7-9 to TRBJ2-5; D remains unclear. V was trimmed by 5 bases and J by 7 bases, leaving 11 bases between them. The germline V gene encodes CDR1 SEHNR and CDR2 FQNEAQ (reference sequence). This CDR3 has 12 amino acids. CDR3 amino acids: CASSKTSGTQYF. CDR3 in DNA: TGTGCCAGCAGCAAAACGTCGGGGACCCAGTACTTC. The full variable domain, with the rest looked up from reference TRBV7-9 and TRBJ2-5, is DTGVSQNPRHKITKRGQNVTFRCDPISEHNRLYWYRQTLGQGPEFLTYFQNEAQLEKSRLLSDRFSAERPKGSFSTLEIQRTEQGDSAMYLCASSKTSGTQYFGPGTRLLVL.

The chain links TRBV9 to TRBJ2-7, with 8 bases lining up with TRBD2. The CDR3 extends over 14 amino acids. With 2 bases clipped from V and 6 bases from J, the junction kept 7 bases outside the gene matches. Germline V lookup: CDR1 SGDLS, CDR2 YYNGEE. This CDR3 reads CASSVGGAGAEQYF. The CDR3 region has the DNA TGTGCCAGCAGCGTTGGGGGAGCGGGAGCCGAGCAGTACTTC. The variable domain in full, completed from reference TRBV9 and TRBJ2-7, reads DSGVTQTPKHLITATGQRVTLRCSPRSGDLSVYWYQQSLDQGLQFLIQYYNGEERAKGNILERFSAQQFPDLHSELNLSSLELGDSALYFCASSVGGAGAEQYFGPGTRLTVT.

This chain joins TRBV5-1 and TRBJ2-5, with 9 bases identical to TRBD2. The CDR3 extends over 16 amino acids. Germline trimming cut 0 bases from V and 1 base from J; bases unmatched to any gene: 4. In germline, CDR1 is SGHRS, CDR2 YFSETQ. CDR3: CASSLGASGIQETQYF. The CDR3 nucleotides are TGCGCCAGCAGCTTGGGAGCTAGCGGGATCCAAGAGACCCAGTACTTC.

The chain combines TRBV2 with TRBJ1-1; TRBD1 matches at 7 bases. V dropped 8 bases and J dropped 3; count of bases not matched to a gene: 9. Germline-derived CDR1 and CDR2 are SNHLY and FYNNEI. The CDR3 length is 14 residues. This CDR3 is CASQRQGWDTEAFF. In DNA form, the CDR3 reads TGTGCCAGCCAAAGACAGGGTTGGGACACTGAAGCTTTCTTT.

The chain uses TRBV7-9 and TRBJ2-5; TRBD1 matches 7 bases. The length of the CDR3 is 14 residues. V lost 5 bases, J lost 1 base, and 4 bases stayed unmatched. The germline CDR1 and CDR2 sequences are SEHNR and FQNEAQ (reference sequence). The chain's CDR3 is CASSKGQVQETQYF. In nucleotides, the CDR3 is TGTGCCAGCAGCAAAGGACAGGTCCAAGAGACCCAGTACTTC.

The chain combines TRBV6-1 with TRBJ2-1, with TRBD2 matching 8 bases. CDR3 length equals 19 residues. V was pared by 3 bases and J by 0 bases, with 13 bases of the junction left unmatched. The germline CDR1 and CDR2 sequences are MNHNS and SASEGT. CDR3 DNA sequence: TGTGCCAGCAGTGACCCGGGACTAGGGTTTCCCGTCTCCTACAATGAGCAGTTCTTC. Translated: CASSDPGLGFPVSYNEQFF.

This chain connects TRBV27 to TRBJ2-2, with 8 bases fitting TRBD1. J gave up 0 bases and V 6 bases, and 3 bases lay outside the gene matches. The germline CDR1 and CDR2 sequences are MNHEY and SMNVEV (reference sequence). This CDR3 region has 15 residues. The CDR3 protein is CASRTGVTNTGELFF. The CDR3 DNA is TGTGCCAGCAGGACAGGGGTGACGAACACCGGGGAGCTGTTTTTT.

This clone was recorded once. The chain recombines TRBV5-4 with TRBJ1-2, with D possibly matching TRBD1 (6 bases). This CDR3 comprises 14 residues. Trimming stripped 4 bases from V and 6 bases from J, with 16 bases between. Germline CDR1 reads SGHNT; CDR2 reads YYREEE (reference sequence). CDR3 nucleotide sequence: TGTGCCAGCAGCGGAGACAGGCGTTGGAATGGCTACACCTTC. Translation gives CASSGDRRWNGYTF.

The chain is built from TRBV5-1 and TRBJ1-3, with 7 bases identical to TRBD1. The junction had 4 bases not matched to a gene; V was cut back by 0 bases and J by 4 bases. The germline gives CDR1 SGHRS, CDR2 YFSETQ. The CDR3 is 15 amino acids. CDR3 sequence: CASSLGQGVGNTIYF. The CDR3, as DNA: TGCGCCAGCAGCTTGGGACAGGGTGTGGGAAACACCATATATTTT.

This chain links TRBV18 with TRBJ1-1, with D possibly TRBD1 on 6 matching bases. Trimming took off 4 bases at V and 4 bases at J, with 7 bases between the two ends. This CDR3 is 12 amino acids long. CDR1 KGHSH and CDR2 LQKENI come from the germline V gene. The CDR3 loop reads CASSQQGTEAFF. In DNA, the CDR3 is TGTGCCAGCTCACAACAGGGCACTGAAGCTTTCTTT.

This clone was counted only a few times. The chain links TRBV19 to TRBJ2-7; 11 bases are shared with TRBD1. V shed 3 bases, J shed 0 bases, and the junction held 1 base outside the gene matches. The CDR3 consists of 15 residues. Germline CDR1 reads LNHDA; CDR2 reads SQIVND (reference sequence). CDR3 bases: TGTGCCAGTAGTATGGACAGGGGGCTCTCCTACGAGCAGTACTTC. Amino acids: CASSMDRGLSYEQYF.

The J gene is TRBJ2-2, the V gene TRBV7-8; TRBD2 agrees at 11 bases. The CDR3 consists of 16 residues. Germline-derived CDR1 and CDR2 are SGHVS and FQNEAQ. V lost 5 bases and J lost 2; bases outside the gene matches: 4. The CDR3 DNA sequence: TGTGCCAGCAGCAGACTAGCGGGATACAACACCGGGGAGCTGTTTTTT. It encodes CASSRLAGYNTGELFF.

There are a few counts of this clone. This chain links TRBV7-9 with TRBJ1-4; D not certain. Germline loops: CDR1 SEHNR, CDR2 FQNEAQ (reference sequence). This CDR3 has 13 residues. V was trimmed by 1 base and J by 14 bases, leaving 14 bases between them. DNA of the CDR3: TGTGCCAGCAGCTTAGATCTGGGAGTCGCGCTGTTTTTT. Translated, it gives CASSLDLGVALFF.

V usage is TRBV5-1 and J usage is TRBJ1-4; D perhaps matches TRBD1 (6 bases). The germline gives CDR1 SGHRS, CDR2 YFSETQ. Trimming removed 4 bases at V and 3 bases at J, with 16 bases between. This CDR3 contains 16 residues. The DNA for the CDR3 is TGCGCCAGCAGCGTACAACCGGGGGGCCCTAATGAAAAACTGTTTTTT. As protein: CASSVQPGGPNEKLFF.

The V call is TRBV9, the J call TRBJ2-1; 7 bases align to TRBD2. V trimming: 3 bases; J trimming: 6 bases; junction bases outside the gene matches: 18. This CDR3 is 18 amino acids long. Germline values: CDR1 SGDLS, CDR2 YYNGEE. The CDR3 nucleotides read TGTGCCAGCAGCGCATCCGGGACTACCCCGGGAGTAAGCAATGAGCAGTTCTTC. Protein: CASSASGTTPGVSNEQFF.

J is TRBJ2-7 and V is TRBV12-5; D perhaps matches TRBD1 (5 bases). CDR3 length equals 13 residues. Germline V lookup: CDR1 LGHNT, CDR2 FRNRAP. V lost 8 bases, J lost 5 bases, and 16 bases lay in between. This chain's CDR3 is CASQSWGVDEQYF. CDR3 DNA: TGTGCTAGTCAGTCGTGGGGCGTGGACGAGCAGTACTTC.

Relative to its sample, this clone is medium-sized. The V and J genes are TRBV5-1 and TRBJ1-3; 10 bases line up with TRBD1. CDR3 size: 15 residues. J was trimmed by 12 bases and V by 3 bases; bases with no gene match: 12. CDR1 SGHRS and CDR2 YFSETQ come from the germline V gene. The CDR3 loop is CASSSQPGQGTVIYF. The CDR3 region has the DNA TGCGCCAGCAGCTCACAACCGGGACAGGGGACGGTCATATATTTT.

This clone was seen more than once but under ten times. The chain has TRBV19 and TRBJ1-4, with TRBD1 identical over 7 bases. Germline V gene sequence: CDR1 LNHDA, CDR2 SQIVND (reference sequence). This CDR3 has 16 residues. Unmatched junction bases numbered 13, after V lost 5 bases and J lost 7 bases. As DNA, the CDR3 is TGTGCCAGTAGTCCAGGACAGGCGGGATGGACTGAAAAACTGTTTTTT. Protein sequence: CASSPGQAGWTEKLFF.

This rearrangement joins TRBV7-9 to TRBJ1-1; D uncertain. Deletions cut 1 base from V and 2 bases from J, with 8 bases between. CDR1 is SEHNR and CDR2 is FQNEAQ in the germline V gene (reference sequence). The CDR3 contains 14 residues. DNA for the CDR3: TGTGCCAGCAGCTTAGTCGGAGTAAACACTGAAGCTTTCTTT. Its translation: CASSLVGVNTEAFF.

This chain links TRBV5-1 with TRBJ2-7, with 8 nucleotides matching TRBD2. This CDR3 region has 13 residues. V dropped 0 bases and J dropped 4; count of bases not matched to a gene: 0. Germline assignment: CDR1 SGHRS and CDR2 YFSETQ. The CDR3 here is CASSLGGGYEQYF. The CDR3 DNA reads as TGCGCCAGCAGCTTGGGCGGGGGGTACGAGCAGTACTTC.

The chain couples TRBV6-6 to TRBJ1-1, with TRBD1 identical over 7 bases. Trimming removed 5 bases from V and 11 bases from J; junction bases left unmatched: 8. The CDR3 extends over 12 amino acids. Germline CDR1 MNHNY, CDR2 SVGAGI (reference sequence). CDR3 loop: CASSTGQARAFF. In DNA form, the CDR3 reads TGTGCCAGCAGTACAGGACAGGCTCGGGCTTTCTTT.

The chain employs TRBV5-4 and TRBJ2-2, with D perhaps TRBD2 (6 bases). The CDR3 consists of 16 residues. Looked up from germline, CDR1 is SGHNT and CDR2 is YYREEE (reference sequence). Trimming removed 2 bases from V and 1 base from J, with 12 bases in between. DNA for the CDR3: TGTGCCAGCAGCTTTGGGCGGGATCGGAACACCGGGGAGCTGTTTTTT. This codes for CASSFGRDRNTGELFF.

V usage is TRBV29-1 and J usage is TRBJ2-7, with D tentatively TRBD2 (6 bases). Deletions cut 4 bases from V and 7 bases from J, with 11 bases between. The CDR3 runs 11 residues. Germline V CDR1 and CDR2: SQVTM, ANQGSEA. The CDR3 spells CSVGDFREQYF. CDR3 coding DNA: TGCAGCGTTGGGGACTTTAGGGAGCAGTACTTC.

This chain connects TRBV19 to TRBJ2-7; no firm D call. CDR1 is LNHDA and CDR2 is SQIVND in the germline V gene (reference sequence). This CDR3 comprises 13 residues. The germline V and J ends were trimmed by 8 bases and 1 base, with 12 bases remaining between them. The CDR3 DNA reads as TGTGCCAGTTCTACCCCCCCGTCCTACGAGCAGTACTTC. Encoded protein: CASSTPPSYEQYF.

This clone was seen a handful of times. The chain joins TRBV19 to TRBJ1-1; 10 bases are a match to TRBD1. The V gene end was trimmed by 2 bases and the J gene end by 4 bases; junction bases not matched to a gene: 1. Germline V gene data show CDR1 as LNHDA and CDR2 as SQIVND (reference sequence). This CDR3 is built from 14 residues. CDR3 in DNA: TGTGCCAGTAGTATACGGGACAGGGGCACTGAAGCTTTCTTT. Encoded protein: CASSIRDRGTEAFF.

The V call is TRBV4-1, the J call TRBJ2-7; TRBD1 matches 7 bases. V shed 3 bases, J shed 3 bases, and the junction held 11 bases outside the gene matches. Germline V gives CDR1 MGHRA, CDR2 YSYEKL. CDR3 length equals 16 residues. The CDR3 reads CASSQISGTAFYEQYF. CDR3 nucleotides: TGCGCCAGCAGCCAGATATCCGGGACAGCGTTCTACGAGCAGTACTTC.

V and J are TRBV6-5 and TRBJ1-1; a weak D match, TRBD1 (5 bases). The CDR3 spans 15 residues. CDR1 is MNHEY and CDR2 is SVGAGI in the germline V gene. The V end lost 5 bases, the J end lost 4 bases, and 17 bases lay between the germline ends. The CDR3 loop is CASSPGWGVLTEAFF. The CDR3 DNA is TGTGCCAGCAGTCCAGGGTGGGGGGTTCTCACTGAAGCTTTCTTT.

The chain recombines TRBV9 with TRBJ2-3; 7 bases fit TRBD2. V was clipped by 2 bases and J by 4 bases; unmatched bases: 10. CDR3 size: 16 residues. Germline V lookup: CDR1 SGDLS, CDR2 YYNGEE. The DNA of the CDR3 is TGTGCCAGCAGCGTCGGCGGGGGATTATCCCCAGATACGCAGTATTTT. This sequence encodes CASSVGGGLSPDTQYF.

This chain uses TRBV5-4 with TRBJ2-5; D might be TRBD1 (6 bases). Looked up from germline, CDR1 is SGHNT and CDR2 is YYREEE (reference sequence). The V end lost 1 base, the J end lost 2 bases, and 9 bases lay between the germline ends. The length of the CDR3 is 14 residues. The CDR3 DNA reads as TGTGCCAGCAGCTTGTGGACAGAACAAGAGACCCAGTACTTC. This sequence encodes CASSLWTEQETQYF.

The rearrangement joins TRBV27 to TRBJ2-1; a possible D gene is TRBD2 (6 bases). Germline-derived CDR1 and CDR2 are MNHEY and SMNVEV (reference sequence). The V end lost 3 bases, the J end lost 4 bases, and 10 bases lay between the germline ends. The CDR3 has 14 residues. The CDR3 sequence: CASSFSGTYNEQFF. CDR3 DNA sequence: TGTGCCAGCAGTTTCTCCGGGACTTACAATGAGCAGTTCTTC.